The 31 T cell receptor beta chains below come from one sample, sequenced in a study of resident and recirculating memory T cells in vitiligo. This table comes from immunoSEQ multiplex PCR, and its TCRdb copy is limited to in-frame clones, with some not included. The sample has 75,000 to 85,000 clones; 90% to 95% are singletons. The sequenced sample was blood. The receptors here all came from a male donor with vitiligo.

The DNA for the CDR3 is TGTGCCAGCAGCCGCCCGAGGGAGACAGGGGTTTACAATGAGCAGTTCTTC. Translated: CASSRPRETGVYNEQFF. The V and J genes are TRBV7-8 and TRBJ2-1, with 8 bases matching TRBD1. The germline V gene encodes CDR1 SGHVS and CDR2 FQNEAQ. The CDR3 is 17 residues long. Germline trimming cut 5 bases from V and 4 bases from J; bases unmatched to any gene: 13.

This chain's CDR3 is CASSGFGGADTQYF. CDR3 DNA: TGTGCCAGCAGCGGGTTCGGCGGGGCAGATACGCAGTATTTT. The chain links TRBV4-2 to TRBJ2-3, with a possible D match to TRBD2 (6 bases). With 5 bases removed from V and 4 bases from J, the gap between germline ends came to 13 bases. Germline-derived CDR1 and CDR2 are LGHNA and YNFKEQ. The CDR3 is made up of 14 amino acids.

CDR3 DNA sequence: TGTGCCAGCAGCTTGGGAGGGGGACAGCTTAACTATGGCTACACCTTC. Protein sequence: CASSLGGGQLNYGYTF. The V call is TRBV5-4, the J call TRBJ1-2, with TRBD1 identical over 7 bases. The germline CDR1 and CDR2 sequences are SGHNT and YYREEE (reference sequence). The CDR3 consists of 16 residues. The V segment lost 0 bases and the J segment 1 base; nucleotides outside the gene matches: 6.

The chain combines TRBV7-2 with TRBJ2-5, with 9 nucleotides matching TRBD2. The CDR3 length is 15 residues. Trimming took 5 bases from V and 4 from J; bases not matched to a gene: 8. Looked up from germline, CDR1 is SGHTA and CDR2 is FQGNSA. The CDR3 DNA reads as TGTGCCAGCAGCGTTAGCGGGAGAAGCTCAGAGACCCAGTACTTC. Amino acid sequence: CASSVSGRSSETQYF.

The V gene is TRBV5-1, the J gene TRBJ1-1, with a possible D match to TRBD1 (6 bases). Trimming removed 2 bases at V and 6 bases at J, with 17 bases between. The CDR3 runs 15 residues. Per the germline V gene, CDR1 is SGHRS and CDR2 is YFSETQ. The DNA for the CDR3 is TGCGCCAGCAGCTTAATGGGGGGGCCGAGTGCTGAAGCTTTCTTT. This translates into CASSLMGGPSAEAFF.

The chain recombines TRBV7-9 with TRBJ1-2; TRBD1 agrees at 10 bases. V shed 5 bases and J 0 bases; nucleotides not matched to a gene: 6. This CDR3 contains 16 residues. The germline V gene encodes CDR1 SEHNR and CDR2 FQNEAQ (reference sequence). CDR3 sequence: CASSAGGTGANYGYTF. The CDR3 nucleotides are TGTGCCAGCAGCGCCGGGGGGACAGGGGCTAACTATGGCTACACCTTC.

V is TRBV7-2 and J is TRBJ2-7; 7 bases are shared with TRBD1. The CDR3 is 13 residues long. CDR1 is SGHTA, CDR2 FQGNSA, per germline. The junction had 4 bases not matched to a gene; V was cut back by 5 bases and J by 3 bases. DNA of the CDR3: TGTGCCAGCAGCACATACAGGGGCTACGAGCAGTACTTC. This encodes CASSTYRGYEQYF.

The CDR3 loop is CASRAANTGELFF. The CDR3 coding sequence is TGTGCCAGCAGAGCCGCCAATACCGGGGAGCTGTTTTTT. The chain joins TRBV6-5 to TRBJ2-2; D remains ambiguous. CDR3 size: 13 residues. The germline V gene encodes CDR1 MNHEY and CDR2 SVGAGI. V was pared by 6 bases and J by 5 bases, with 10 bases between.

The chain carries TRBV9 and TRBJ2-5; 7 bases map to TRBD1. Germline values: CDR1 SGDLS, CDR2 YYNGEE. The CDR3 totals 14 residues. V gave up 0 bases and J gave up 5 bases; unmatched junction bases: 4. CDR3 sequence: CASSVGRGLETQYF. DNA for the CDR3: TGTGCCAGCAGCGTAGGTAGGGGGCTGGAGACCCAGTACTTC.

This chain uses TRBV6-6 with TRBJ2-5, with 9 bases matching TRBD1. Germline loops: CDR1 MNHNY, CDR2 SVGAGI (reference sequence). V was pared by 2 bases and J by 5 bases, with 3 bases of the junction left unmatched. The CDR3 has 14 amino acids. CDR3 protein: CASSYVGQGETQYF. CDR3 nucleotides: TGTGCCAGCAGTTACGTAGGACAGGGGGAGACCCAGTACTTC.

The J gene is TRBJ2-3, the V gene TRBV7-6; maybe TRBD1 (6 bases). Trimming removed 4 bases at V and 1 base at J, with 18 bases between. CDR1 and CDR2 (germline): SGHVS, FNYEAQ. The length of the CDR3 is 17 residues. The CDR3 region has the DNA TGTGCCAGCAGCTCGTCTAATTGGGGGCGCGGCACAGATACGCAGTATTTT. Translating it yields CASSSSNWGRGTDTQYF.

The chain has TRBV27 and TRBJ2-7; D may be TRBD2 (6 bases). Germline loops: CDR1 MNHEY, CDR2 SMNVEV (reference sequence). This CDR3 is built from 15 residues. Trimming removed 1 base from V and 3 bases from J, with 13 bases in between. The DNA of the CDR3 is TGTGCCAGCAGTTTATGGGGCGGGGCTAACTACGAGCAGTACTTC. Translation gives CASSLWGGANYEQYF.

In DNA form, the CDR3 reads TGTGCCAGCAGTTTATCCGGGAGGGTCGCCGGGGAGCTGTTTTTT. This sequence encodes CASSLSGRVAGELFF. The rearrangement joins TRBV27 to TRBJ2-2; 8 bases match TRBD2. CDR1 is MNHEY and CDR2 is SMNVEV in the germline V gene (reference sequence). This CDR3 has 15 amino acids. J was trimmed by 6 bases and V by 0 bases; bases with no gene match: 3.

J is TRBJ1-1 and V is TRBV28; D might be TRBD1 (5 bases). The CDR3 has 17 residues. Germline V gene data show CDR1 as MDHEN and CDR2 as SYDVKM. Trimming removed 1 base from V and 5 bases from J, with 20 bases in between. Here the CDR3 DNA reads TGTGCCAGCAGTTTATCCCCTACTTTAAGGGGCCCAACTGAAGCTTTCTTT. Translation gives CASSLSPTLRGPTEAFF.

The rearrangement links TRBV19 to TRBJ1-1, with 9 nucleotides matching TRBD1. Trimming at V came to 4 bases and at J to 7 bases, leaving 13 bases not matched to a gene. This CDR3 has 16 amino acids. Looked up from germline, CDR1 is LNHDA and CDR2 is SQIVND (reference sequence). In nucleotides, the CDR3 is TGTGCCAGTAGTACCCCCACTAGGACAGGGGAGGATGAAGCTTTCTTT. Its protein product is CASSTPTRTGEDEAFF.

The chain links TRBV7-6 to TRBJ2-7; TRBD1 might be the D (6 bases). CDR1 and CDR2 (germline): SGHVS, FNYEAQ. This CDR3 is 16 amino acids long. V dropped 5 bases and J dropped 0 bases, with 17 bases sitting between them. DNA of the CDR3: TGTGCCAGCAGCCCTCAGACAGGTTTGAGCTCCTACGAGCAGTACTTC. This gives the protein CASSPQTGLSSYEQYF. Looking up the rest from reference TRBV7-6 and TRBJ2-7 gives the full variable domain: GAGVSQSPRYKVTKRGQDVALRCDPISGHVSLYWYRQALGQGPEFLTYFNYEAQQDKSGLPNDRFSAERPEGSISTLTIQRTEQRDSAMYRCASSPQTGLSSYEQYFGPGTRLTVT.

The chain links TRBV7-9 to TRBJ2-5; 8 positions agree with TRBD2. Trimming cost V 7 bases and J 5 bases; bases outside gene matches: 12. The CDR3 length is 15 residues. CDR1 SEHNR and CDR2 FQNEAQ come from the germline V gene (reference sequence). CDR3 in DNA: TGTGCCAGCACCACGCTCGGGGGGGCGGTCGAGACCCAGTACTTC. This translates into CASTTLGGAVETQYF.

This rearrangement joins TRBV9 to TRBJ2-1; 11 bases map to TRBD2. Trimming at V came to 2 bases and at J to 4 bases, leaving 2 bases not matched to a gene. From germline, CDR1 is SGDLS and CDR2 YYNGEE. There are 15 residues in the CDR3. The CDR3 reads CASSVGLADYNEQFF. The CDR3 region has the DNA TGTGCCAGCAGCGTGGGACTAGCGGATTACAATGAGCAGTTCTTC. Looking up the rest from reference TRBV9 and TRBJ2-1 gives the full variable domain: DSGVTQTPKHLITATGQRVTLRCSPRSGDLSVYWYQQSLDQGLQFLIQYYNGEERAKGNILERFSAQQFPDLHSELNLSSLELGDSALYFCASSVGLADYNEQFFGPGTRLTVL.

The V and J genes are TRBV5-1 and TRBJ2-7; a possible D gene is TRBD1 (6 bases). Germline assignment: CDR1 SGHRS and CDR2 YFSETQ. Trimming cost V 6 bases and J 2 bases, with 15 bases left between them. CDR3 length equals 14 residues. The CDR3: CASNLGAGAYEQYF. The CDR3, as DNA: TGCGCCAGCAACTTAGGGGCAGGGGCCTACGAGCAGTACTTC.

CDR3 region: CASSYGTGHTDTQYF. The CDR3 nucleotides are TGTGCCAGCAGTTACGGGACAGGGCACACAGATACGCAGTATTTT. The genes are TRBV6-5 and TRBJ2-3, with TRBD1 matching 9 bases. CDR1 MNHEY and CDR2 SVGAGI come from the germline V gene. The CDR3 runs to 15 residues. J lost 2 bases, V lost 2 bases, and 2 bases had no gene match.

V and J are TRBV6-1 and TRBJ1-3, with TRBD1 as a possible D gene (5 bases). The germline gives CDR1 MNHNS, CDR2 SASEGT. The CDR3 is made up of 15 amino acids. V gave up 4 bases and J gave up 1 base, with 11 bases separating them. CDR3 amino acids: CASSVGVPSGNTIYF. The CDR3 DNA reads as TGTGCCAGCAGTGTAGGGGTACCATCTGGAAACACCATATATTTT.

This clone ranks as medium-sized. The chain carries TRBV9 and TRBJ2-3, with D tentatively TRBD2 (6 bases). The CDR3 is 15 residues long. Germline V gives CDR1 SGDLS, CDR2 YYNGEE. Trimming took 5 bases from V and 0 from J, leaving 13 bases between them. The CDR3 is CASSAYGTSTDTQYF. Here the CDR3 DNA reads TGTGCCAGCAGTGCGTACGGGACTAGCACAGATACGCAGTATTTT.

The CDR3 DNA reads as TGTGCCTGGAGTGAGTACCCCAGCTCTGGAAACACCATATATTTT. This codes for CAWSEYPSSGNTIYF. This chain joins TRBV30 and TRBJ1-3; D is unclear. Germline CDR1 reads GTSNPN; CDR2 reads SVGIG (reference sequence). The V end was cut by 1 base, the J end by 0 bases, with 10 bases between. The CDR3 has 15 residues. Variable domain in full (rest from reference TRBV30 and TRBJ1-3): SQTIHQWPATLVQPVGSPLSLECTVEGTSNPNLYWYRQAAGRGLQLLFYSVGIGQISSEVPQNLSASRPQDRQFILSSKKLLLSDSGFYLCAWSEYPSSGNTIYFGEGSWLTVV.

The chain carries TRBV5-1 and TRBJ2-7; D may be TRBD1 (6 bases). Trimming took 2 bases from V and 5 from J, leaving 11 bases between them. CDR3 length: 13 amino acids. CDR1 is SGHRS, CDR2 YFSETQ, per germline. In nucleotides, the CDR3 is TGCGCCAGCAGCTTAAACAGGGCCCACGAGCAGTACTTC. Translation gives CASSLNRAHEQYF.

The chain couples TRBV19 to TRBJ2-6; a weak D match, TRBD1 (6 bases). This CDR3 has 15 residues. Per the germline V gene, CDR1 is LNHDA and CDR2 is SQIVND (reference sequence). V gave up 6 bases and J gave up 12 bases, with 21 bases separating them. The CDR3 coding sequence is TGTGCCAGTAGCGAGGGACACCCCAGCGGACCCGTCCTGACTTTC. Its protein product is CASSEGHPSGPVLTF.

This chain connects TRBV28 to TRBJ2-7; D may be TRBD1 (6 bases). The V and J ends lost 6 bases and 7 bases respectively, with 13 bases between them. The CDR3 contains 12 residues. Germline V gene data show CDR1 as MDHEN and CDR2 as SYDVKM. CDR3 region: CASRLKQGEQYF. The DNA of the CDR3 is TGTGCCAGCAGACTCAAACAGGGAGAGCAGTACTTC.

The chain carries TRBV28 and TRBJ2-3; no reliable D call. There are 15 residues in the CDR3. CDR1 is MDHEN, CDR2 SYDVKM, per germline. V shed 9 bases and J shed 0 bases, with 16 bases lying between them. CDR3 residues: CASYTSLPSTDTQYF. In DNA, the CDR3 is TGTGCCAGTTACACAAGTCTCCCTAGCACAGATACGCAGTATTTT.

The V gene is TRBV9, the J gene TRBJ2-7; TRBD1 agrees at 7 bases. The CDR3 covers 15 residues. CDR1 is SGDLS and CDR2 is YYNGEE in the germline V gene. J gave up 4 bases and V 4 bases, and 11 bases lay outside the gene matches. CDR3 region: CASSPRTGASYEQYF. DNA for the CDR3: TGTGCCAGCAGCCCTCGGACAGGAGCCTCTTACGAGCAGTACTTC.

The V and J genes are TRBV12-2 and TRBJ2-1; TRBD1, the table's D call, lacks a check against the DNA. TRBV12-2 is a pseudogene. CDR3 size: 15 residues. The CDR3 is CASRPTRGDYNEQFF. The CDR3 DNA reads TGTGCAAGTCGTCCTACCAGGGGCGATTACAATGAGCAGTTCTTC.

This chain uses TRBV28 with TRBJ2-1; 12 positions match TRBD2. After removal of 4 bases from V and 0 bases from J, the junction contained 4 bases not matched to a gene. Germline V gene lookup returns CDR1 MDHEN and CDR2 SYDVKM. The CDR3 is made up of 17 amino acids. In DNA, the CDR3 is TGTGCCAGCAGTTCGTTACTAGCGGGGGGCTCCTACAATGAGCAGTTCTTC. Protein product: CASSSLLAGGSYNEQFF. Full variable domain (remainder filled in from reference TRBV28 and TRBJ2-1): DVKVTQSSRYLVKRTGEKVFLECVQDMDHENMFWYRQDPGLGLRLIYFSYDVKMKEKGDIPEGYSVSREKKERFSLILESASTNQTSMYLCASSSLLAGGSYNEQFFGPGTRLTVL.

The genes are TRBV5-1 and TRBJ2-7, with TRBD1 matching over 8 bases. CDR3 length: 16 amino acids. Germline V gene sequence: CDR1 SGHRS, CDR2 YFSETQ. Losses at the gene ends were 0 bases for V and 0 bases for J; bases not matched to a gene: 5. CDR3 in DNA: TGCGCCAGCAGCTTGGGACAGGGGCTTGTCTCCTACGAGCAGTACTTC. This codes for CASSLGQGLVSYEQYF.